This T cell receptor (beta chain) was recovered during a study of shared clonotypes between healthy human individuals. Here immunoSEQ multiplex PCR was the method, and the copy in TCRdb shows in-frame clones only, minus some. The sample has 950,000 to 1,100,000 clones, about 70% seen once; the top ten hold over 1.3%. Germline CDR1 is SGHTA and CDR2 is FQGNSA. CDR3 length: 14 residues. Regarding this clone: Germline is not matched at one junction end, which may reflect a read error.

This TCR was sampled from a man younger than 30 in good health. The specimen was memory CD4+ T cells sorted from blood. Subset noted: CD45RA-negative fraction. The rearrangement uses TRBV7-2 and TRBJ1-2; D might be TRBD1 (5 bases). The CDR3 DNA is TGTGCCAGCAGCTCGGGACTCTCTAACTATGGCCACACCTTC. This translates into CASSSGLSNYGHTF. Filled out from reference TRBV7-2 and TRBJ1-2, the complete variable domain reads GAGVSQSPSNKVTEKGKDVELRCDPISGHTALYWYRQSLGQGLEFLIYFQGNSAPDKSGLPSDRFSAERTGGSVSTLTIQRTQQEDSAVYLCASSSGLSNYGHTFGSGTRLTVV.